Shown below are 24 T cell receptor beta chains from a single sample sequenced in a study of cytomegalovirus exposure and HLA in healthy donors. Sequencing used immunoSEQ multiplex PCR; TCRdb keeps in-frame clones, though not all of them. The sample shows about 240,000 clones, around 87% of them seen only once. The source material was PBMCs. Receptors originate from a woman in her thirties in good health and CMV-seropositive.

This chain joins TRBV6-1 and TRBJ2-2, with D possibly being TRBD1 (7 bases). Germline CDR1 and CDR2: MNHNS and SASEGT. Trimming cost V 10 bases and J 7 bases, with 16 bases left between them. The CDR3 extends over 13 amino acids. CDR3 residues: CAIRNRGGGELFF. The CDR3 DNA follows: TGTGCCATCAGGAACAGGGGAGGCGGGGAGCTGTTTTTT.

This clone was seen once. V gene TRBV4-1 combines with J gene TRBJ2-2; no definite D call. From germline, CDR1 is MGHRA and CDR2 YSYEKL. The CDR3 totals 13 residues. V shed 4 bases and J shed 5 bases, with 8 bases lying between them. The CDR3 region is CASSPEWTGELFF. Here the CDR3 DNA reads TGCGCCAGCAGCCCCGAGTGGACCGGGGAGCTGTTTTTT.

The chain combines TRBV7-8 with TRBJ1-1; 9 nucleotides match TRBD1. The CDR3 is made up of 15 amino acids. Germline values: CDR1 SGHVS, CDR2 FQNEAQ. V was pared by 3 bases and J by 6 bases, with 8 bases of the junction left unmatched. The CDR3 here is CASSFTGGVGPEAFF. The CDR3 nucleotides read TGTGCCAGCAGCTTTACAGGGGGCGTTGGACCTGAAGCTTTCTTT.

The CDR3 loop is CASSRQGLTTGELFF. The DNA for the CDR3 is TGTGCCAGCAGCCGACAGGGGTTGACCACCGGGGAGCTGTTTTTT. The chain uses TRBV6-6 and TRBJ2-2, with 8 bases lining up with TRBD1. V trimming: 6 bases; J trimming: 4 bases; junction bases outside the gene matches: 7. The V gene's germline CDR1 is MNHNY and CDR2 SVGAGI (reference sequence). There are 15 residues in the CDR3.

This chain joins TRBV19 and TRBJ2-3; no firm D call. The CDR3 totals 13 residues. The V end lost 4 bases, the J end lost 1 base, and 6 bases lay between the germline ends. CDR1 is LNHDA, CDR2 SQIVND, per germline (reference sequence). CDR3 in DNA: TGTGCCAGTAGTAGGGCCGGCACAGATACGCAGTATTTT. Translating gives CASSRAGTDTQYF.

This chain uses TRBV27 with TRBJ2-5, with TRBD1 matching 10 bases. Trimming took 5 bases from V and 4 from J; bases not matched to a gene: 1. This CDR3 comprises 13 residues. Germline assignment: CDR1 MNHEY and CDR2 SMNVEV (reference sequence). CDR3 amino acids: CASSRQGAETQYF. As DNA, the CDR3 is TGTGCCAGCAGTCGACAGGGGGCAGAGACCCAGTACTTC.

The chain uses TRBV15 and TRBJ1-1; TRBD1 is a possible D gene (5 bases). V was pared by 8 bases and J by 11 bases, with 21 bases between. Germline CDR1 is LNHNV and CDR2 is YYDKDF (reference sequence). The CDR3 contains 13 residues. DNA of the CDR3: TGTGCCACCGGAATGTTGGGGCTGACGGGCGCTTTCTTT. This encodes CATGMLGLTGAFF. Full variable domain (remainder filled in from reference TRBV15 and TRBJ1-1): DAMVIQNPRYQVTQFGKPVTLSCSQTLNHNVMYWYQQKSSQAPKLLFHYYDKDFNNEADTPDNFQSRRPNTSFCFLDIRSPGLGDTAMYLCATGMLGLTGAFFGQGTRLTVV.

The J gene is TRBJ1-5, the V gene TRBV2; TRBD1 might be the D (5 bases). The V and J ends lost 6 bases and 2 bases respectively, with 8 bases between them. Per the germline V gene, CDR1 is SNHLY and CDR2 is FYNNEI. The length of the CDR3 is 13 residues. DNA for the CDR3: TGTGCCAGCAGGGAACAGGGCAATCAGCCCCAGCATTTT. Protein: CASREQGNQPQHF.

The chain employs TRBV7-2 and TRBJ2-1; maybe TRBD1 (6 bases). Looked up from germline, CDR1 is SGHTA and CDR2 is FQGNSA. This CDR3 region has 13 residues. Trimming pared 1 base from V and 15 bases from J, leaving 16 bases between. The CDR3 bases are TGTGCCAGCAGCTTAGACCAGGGGTTTAGACCGTTCTTC. Protein product: CASSLDQGFRPFF.

The chain links TRBV4-1 to TRBJ1-1; 8 nucleotides agree with TRBD1. The germline gives CDR1 MGHRA, CDR2 YSYEKL. This CDR3 region has 17 residues. V shed 1 base, J shed 7 bases, and the junction held 14 bases outside the gene matches. The CDR3 nucleotides read TGCGCCAGCAGCCAAGGAGGGACAGGATGGCGTGCGGGTGAAGCTTTCTTT. Translating gives CASSQGGTGWRAGEAFF.

This clone was observed once. The chain recombines TRBV18 with TRBJ2-7; 7 bases map to TRBD2. Trimming removed 5 bases from V and 2 bases from J; junction bases left unmatched: 6. Germline V gives CDR1 KGHSH, CDR2 LQKENI. The CDR3 loop spans 14 amino acids. The CDR3 sequence: CASSETGGAYEQYF. In DNA, the CDR3 is TGTGCCAGCTCAGAGACGGGGGGAGCCTACGAGCAGTACTTC.

In its sample, this clone was seen a few times. The chain uses TRBV30 and TRBJ2-7, with 7 bases lining up with TRBD2. With 4 bases clipped from V and 9 bases from J, the junction kept 12 bases outside the gene matches. The CDR3 runs 13 residues. CDR1 and CDR2 from the germline V gene are GTSNPN and SVGIG (reference sequence). CDR3 region: CAWKPALAARQYF. In DNA form, the CDR3 reads TGTGCCTGGAAACCAGCTCTAGCGGCCAGGCAGTACTTC.

The J gene is TRBJ2-5, the V gene TRBV13; 16 nucleotides agree with TRBD2. Trimming removed 5 bases from V and 5 bases from J; junction bases left unmatched: 8. This CDR3 spans 17 amino acids. Germline loops: CDR1 PRHDT, CDR2 FYEKMQ (reference sequence). CDR3 sequence (DNA): TGTGCCAGCAGCCCAGGGACTAGCGGGAGGGCCCGGGAGACCCAGTACTTC. This translates into CASSPGTSGRARETQYF.

This sequence joins TRBV6-1 and TRBJ2-3; 9 bases are a match to TRBD2. Germline values: CDR1 MNHNS, CDR2 SASEGT. The length of the CDR3 is 15 residues. The junction had 10 bases not matched to a gene; V was cut back by 6 bases and J by 6 bases. The CDR3 sequence is CASRGSGRSVDTQYF. CDR3 nucleotide sequence: TGTGCCAGCAGGGGTAGCGGGAGATCGGTTGATACGCAGTATTTT.

The CDR3 sequence: CASSVASLSGANVLTF. CDR3 DNA sequence: TGTGCCAGCAGCGTAGCCAGTCTCTCTGGGGCCAACGTCCTGACTTTC. The rearrangement links TRBV9 to TRBJ2-6; no reliable D call. The CDR3 sequence is 16 residues long. Germline assignment: CDR1 SGDLS and CDR2 YYNGEE. The V end was cut by 0 bases, the J end by 0 bases, with 7 bases between.

The J gene is TRBJ2-7, the V gene TRBV10-3; D possibly corresponds to TRBD2 (5 bases). This CDR3 region has 15 residues. The V gene lost 5 bases and the J gene lost 4 bases, with 18 bases spanning the gap. Germline lookup yields CDR1 ENHRY and CDR2 SYGVKD. The CDR3 here is CAISQPTEGRYEQYF. The CDR3 DNA reads TGTGCCATCAGTCAACCGACTGAGGGCAGGTACGAGCAGTACTTC.

V is TRBV5-1 and J is TRBJ1-4, with D perhaps matching TRBD1 (6 bases). CDR1 and CDR2 (germline): SGHRS, YFSETQ. CDR3 size: 15 residues. Trimming removed 1 base from V and 5 bases from J, with 12 bases in between. DNA of the CDR3: TGCGCCAGCAGCTTGACCGGGACACAGAATGAAAAACTGTTTTTT. Amino acid sequence: CASSLTGTQNEKLFF.

The CDR3 reads CASSPWTDLNYGYTF. The CDR3 DNA sequence: TGTGCCAGCAGCCCATGGACAGATCTTAACTATGGCTACACCTTC. This chain connects TRBV11-2 to TRBJ1-2; a possible D gene is TRBD1 (6 bases). The V end lost 5 bases, the J end lost 1 base, and 14 bases lay between the germline ends. Looked up from germline, CDR1 is SGHAT and CDR2 is FQNNGV. The CDR3 totals 15 residues. Variable domain in full (rest from reference TRBV11-2 and TRBJ1-2): EAGVAQSPRYKIIEKRQSVAFWCNPISGHATLYWYQQILGQGPKLLIQFQNNGVVDDSQLPKDRFSAERLKGVDSTLKIQPAKLEDSAVYLCASSPWTDLNYGYTFGSGTRLTVV.

This chain links TRBV27 with TRBJ2-7; possible D gene TRBD1, 5 bases. Germline assignment: CDR1 MNHEY and CDR2 SMNVEV (reference sequence). Trimming took 1 base from V and 6 from J, leaving 13 bases between them. The CDR3 is 14 residues long. In nucleotides, the CDR3 is TGTGCCAGCAGTTTATGGCAGGGTGGTGGCGAGCAGTACTTC. Amino acid sequence: CASSLWQGGGEQYF.

The rearrangement links TRBV27 to TRBJ1-1, with 7 bases identical to TRBD1. Germline CDR1 reads MNHEY; CDR2 reads SMNVEV (reference sequence). Trimming cost V 4 bases and J 2 bases; bases outside gene matches: 13. The CDR3 covers 17 residues. The CDR3 reads CASSSIQGPNANTEAFF. In nucleotides, the CDR3 is TGTGCCAGCAGTTCAATACAGGGGCCCAACGCAAACACTGAAGCTTTCTTT.

The chain carries TRBV11-3 and TRBJ2-3; 7 nucleotides agree with TRBD2. The CDR3 has 15 amino acids. Trimming removed 3 bases from V and 2 bases from J; junction bases left unmatched: 5. Germline V gene sequence: CDR1 SGHNT, CDR2 YENEEA. CDR3 coding DNA: TGTGCCAGCAGCTTGGGGGGGACTGACACAGATACGCAGTATTTT. It codes for CASSLGGTDTDTQYF.

V gene TRBV19 combines with J gene TRBJ1-2, with a possible D match to TRBD1 (6 bases). CDR3 length: 12 residues. The V end was cut by 10 bases, the J end by 0 bases, with 9 bases between. Per germline, CDR1 LNHDA and CDR2 SQIVND (reference sequence). CDR3 region: CATRDTNYGYTF. The CDR3 DNA reads TGTGCCACTAGGGACACTAACTATGGCTACACCTTC.

The chain links TRBV27 to TRBJ2-7; the match to TRBD2 covers 11 bases. This CDR3 contains 17 residues. Trimming took 5 bases from V and 2 from J; bases not matched to a gene: 11. Germline lookup yields CDR1 MNHEY and CDR2 SMNVEV (reference sequence). CDR3 in DNA: TGTGCCAGCAGTCTACTAGCGGGAGACGTCGGAACCTACGAGCAGTACTTC. It codes for CASSLLAGDVGTYEQYF.

This chain joins TRBV4-1 and TRBJ1-1, with 7 bases lining up with TRBD1. Germline V gene sequence: CDR1 MGHRA, CDR2 YSYEKL. CDR3 size: 14 residues. V dropped 4 bases and J dropped 4; count of bases not matched to a gene: 6. CDR3: CASSRQGDITEAFF. The CDR3 nucleotides read TGCGCCAGCAGCCGTCAGGGGGACATCACTGAAGCTTTCTTT.